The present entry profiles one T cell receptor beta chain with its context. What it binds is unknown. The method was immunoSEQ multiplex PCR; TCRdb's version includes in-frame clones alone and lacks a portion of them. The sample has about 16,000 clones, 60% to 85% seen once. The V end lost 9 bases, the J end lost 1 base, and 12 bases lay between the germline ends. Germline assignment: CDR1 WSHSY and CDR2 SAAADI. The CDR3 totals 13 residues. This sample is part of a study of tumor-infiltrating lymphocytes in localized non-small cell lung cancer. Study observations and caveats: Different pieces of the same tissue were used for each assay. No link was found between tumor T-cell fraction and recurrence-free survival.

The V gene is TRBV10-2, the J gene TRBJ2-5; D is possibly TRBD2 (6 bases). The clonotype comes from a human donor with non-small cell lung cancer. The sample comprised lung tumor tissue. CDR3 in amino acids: CARYGGPQETQYF. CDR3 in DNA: TGCGCCAGGTATGGAGGGCCCCAAGAGACCCAGTACTTC.